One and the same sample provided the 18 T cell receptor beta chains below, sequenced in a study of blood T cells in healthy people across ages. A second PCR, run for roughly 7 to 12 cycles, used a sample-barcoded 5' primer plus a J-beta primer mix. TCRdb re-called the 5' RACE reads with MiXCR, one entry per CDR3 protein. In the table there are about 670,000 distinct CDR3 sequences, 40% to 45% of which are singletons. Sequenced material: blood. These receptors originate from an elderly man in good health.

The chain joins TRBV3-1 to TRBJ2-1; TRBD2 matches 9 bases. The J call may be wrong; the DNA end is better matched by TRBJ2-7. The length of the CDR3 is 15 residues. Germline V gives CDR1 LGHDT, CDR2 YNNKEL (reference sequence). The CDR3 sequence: CASSQLAGSYNEQYF. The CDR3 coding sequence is TGTGCCAGCAGCCAACTAGCGGGGTCCTACAATGAGCAGTACTTC.

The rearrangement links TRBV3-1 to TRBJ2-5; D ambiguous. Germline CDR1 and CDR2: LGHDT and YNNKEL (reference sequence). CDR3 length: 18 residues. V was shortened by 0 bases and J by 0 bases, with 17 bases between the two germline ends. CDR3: CASSQDSPGRSYQETQYF. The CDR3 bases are TGTGCCAGCAGCCAAGATTCCCCGGGTAGATCGTACCAAGAGACCCAGTACTTC.

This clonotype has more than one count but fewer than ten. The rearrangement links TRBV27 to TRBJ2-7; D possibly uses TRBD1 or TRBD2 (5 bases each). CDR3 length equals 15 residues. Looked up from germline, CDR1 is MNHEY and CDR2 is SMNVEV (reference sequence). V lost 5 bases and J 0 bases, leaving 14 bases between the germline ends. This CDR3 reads CASSPWDAGSYEQYF. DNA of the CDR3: TGTGCCAGCAGTCCCTGGGACGCAGGCTCCTACGAGCAGTACTTC.

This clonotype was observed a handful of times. The CDR3 region is CSATSARGPGSPLHF. The CDR3 DNA is TGCAGTGCTACTTCCGCCAGGGGGCCCGGCTCACCCCTCCACTTT. The chain uses TRBV20-1 and TRBJ1-6; TRBD1 aligns across 8 bases. Germline V gives CDR1 DFQATT, CDR2 SNEGSKA (reference sequence). The CDR3 extends over 15 amino acids. The V gene end was trimmed by 4 bases and the J gene end by 10 bases; junction bases not matched to a gene: 12.

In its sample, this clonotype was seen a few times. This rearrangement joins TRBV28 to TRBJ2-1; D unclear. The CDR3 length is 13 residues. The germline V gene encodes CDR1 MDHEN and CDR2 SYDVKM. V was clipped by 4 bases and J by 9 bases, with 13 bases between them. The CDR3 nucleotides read TGTGCCAGCAGTTCTCCGCGTAGCCCTGAGCAGTTCTTC. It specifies CASSSPRSPEQFF.

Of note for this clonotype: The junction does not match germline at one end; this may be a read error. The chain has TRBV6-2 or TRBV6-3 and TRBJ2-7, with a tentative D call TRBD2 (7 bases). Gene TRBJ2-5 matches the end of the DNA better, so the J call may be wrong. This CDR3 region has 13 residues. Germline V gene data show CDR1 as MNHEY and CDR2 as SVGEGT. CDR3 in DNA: TGTGCCGGCAGTTACGGGGGGCGGAAGACCCAGTACTTC. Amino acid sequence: CAGSYGGRKTQYF.

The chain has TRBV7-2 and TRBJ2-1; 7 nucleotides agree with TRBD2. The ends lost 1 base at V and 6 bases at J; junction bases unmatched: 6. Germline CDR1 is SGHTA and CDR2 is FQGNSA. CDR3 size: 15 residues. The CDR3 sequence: CASSLEVQRGNEQFF. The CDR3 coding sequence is TGTGCCAGCAGCTTAGAGGTCCAGCGGGGCAATGAGCAGTTCTTC.

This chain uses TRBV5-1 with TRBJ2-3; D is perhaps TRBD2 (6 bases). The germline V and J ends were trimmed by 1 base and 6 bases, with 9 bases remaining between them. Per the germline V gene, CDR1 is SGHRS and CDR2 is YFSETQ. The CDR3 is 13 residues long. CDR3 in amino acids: CASSLPGRDTQYF. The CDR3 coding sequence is TGCGCCAGCAGCTTGCCGGGGAGGGATACGCAGTATTTT. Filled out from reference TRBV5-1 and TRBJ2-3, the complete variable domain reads KAGVTQTPRYLIKTRGQQVTLSCSPISGHRSVSWYQQTPGQGLQFLFEYFSETQRNKGNFPGRFSGRQFSNSRSEMNVSTLELGDSALYLCASSLPGRDTQYFGPGTRLTVL.

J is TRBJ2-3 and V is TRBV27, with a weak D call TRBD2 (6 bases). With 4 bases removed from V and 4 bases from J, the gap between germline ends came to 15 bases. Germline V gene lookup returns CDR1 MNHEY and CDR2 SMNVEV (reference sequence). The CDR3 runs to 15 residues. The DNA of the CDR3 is TGTGCCAGCAGTTCGATCCTGGGACTTGCAGATACGCAGTATTTT. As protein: CASSSILGLADTQYF.

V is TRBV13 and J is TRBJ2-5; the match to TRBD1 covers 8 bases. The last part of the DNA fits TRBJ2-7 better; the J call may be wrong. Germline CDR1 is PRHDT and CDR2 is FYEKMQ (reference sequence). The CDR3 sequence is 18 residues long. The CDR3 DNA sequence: TGTGCCAGCAGCTCCCGGGCGACAGGGGTAAAGAAGGGTCTCGAGCAGTACTTC. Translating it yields CASSSRATGVKKGLEQYF.

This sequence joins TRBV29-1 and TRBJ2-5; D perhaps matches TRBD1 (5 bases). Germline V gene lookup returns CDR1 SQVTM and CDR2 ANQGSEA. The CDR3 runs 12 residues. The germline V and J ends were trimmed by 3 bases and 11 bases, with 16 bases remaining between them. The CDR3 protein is CSVDLKRGEQYF. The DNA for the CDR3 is TGCAGCGTTGACCTAAAAAGGGGTGAGCAGTACTTC.

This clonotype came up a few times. The chain's CDR3 is CASRKTSAVDEQFF. CDR3 sequence (DNA): TGCGCCAGCAGGAAGACTAGCGCGGTCGATGAGCAGTTCTTC. The genes are TRBV5-1 and TRBJ2-1; the match to TRBD2 covers 8 bases. The CDR3 is 14 amino acids. Germline CDR1 and CDR2: SGHRS and YFSETQ. V was pared by 5 bases and J by 8 bases, with 9 bases of the junction left unmatched.

In nucleotides, the CDR3 is TGTGCCAGCAGCCAAGATTTTTTGACAGGGAACGAGCAGTACTTC. It specifies CASSQDFLTGNEQYF. The chain links TRBV14 to TRBJ2-7; 7 nucleotides line up with TRBD1. This CDR3 has 15 amino acids. Trimming at V came to 0 bases and at J to 5 bases, leaving 7 bases not matched to a gene. Germline CDR1 and CDR2: SGHDN and FVKESK.

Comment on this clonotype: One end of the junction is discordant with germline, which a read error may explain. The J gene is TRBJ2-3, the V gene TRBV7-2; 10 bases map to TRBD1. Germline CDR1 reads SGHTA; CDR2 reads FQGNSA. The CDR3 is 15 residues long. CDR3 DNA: TGTGCCAACAGCTTAGGGACAGGGGAAGCAGATACGCAGTATTTT. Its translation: CANSLGTGEADTQYF.

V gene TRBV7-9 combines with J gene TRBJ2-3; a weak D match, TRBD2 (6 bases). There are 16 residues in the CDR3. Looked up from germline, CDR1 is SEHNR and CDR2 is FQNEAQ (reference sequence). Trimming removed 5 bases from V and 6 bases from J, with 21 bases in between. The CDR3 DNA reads TGTGCCAGCAGCCTCGTTCAGGGACTTCCCGAGGATACGCAGTATTTT. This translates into CASSLVQGLPEDTQYF.

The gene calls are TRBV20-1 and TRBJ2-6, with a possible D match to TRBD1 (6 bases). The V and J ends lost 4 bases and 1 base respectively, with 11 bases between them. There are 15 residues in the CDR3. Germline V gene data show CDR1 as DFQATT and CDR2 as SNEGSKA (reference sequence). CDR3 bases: TGCAGTGCTATCAGGCAGGGGTCTGGGGCCAACGTCCTGACTTTC. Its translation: CSAIRQGSGANVLTF.

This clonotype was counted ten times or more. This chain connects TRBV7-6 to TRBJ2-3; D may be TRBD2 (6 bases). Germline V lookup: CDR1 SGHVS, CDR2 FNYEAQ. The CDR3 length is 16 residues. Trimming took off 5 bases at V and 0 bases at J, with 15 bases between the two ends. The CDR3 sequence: CASSDLGGLSTDTQYF. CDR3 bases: TGTGCCAGCAGCGACCTAGGAGGGCTAAGCACAGATACGCAGTATTTT.

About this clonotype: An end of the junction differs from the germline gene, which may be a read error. DNA of the CDR3: TGCAGTGCTTACCAGGGGGGCCCCAACTGTGGCTACACCTTC. This codes for CSAYQGGPNCGYTF. V and J are TRBV20-1 and TRBJ1-2; TRBD1 aligns across 7 bases. Germline loops: CDR1 DFQATT, CDR2 SNEGSKA (reference sequence). The CDR3 is 14 amino acids.